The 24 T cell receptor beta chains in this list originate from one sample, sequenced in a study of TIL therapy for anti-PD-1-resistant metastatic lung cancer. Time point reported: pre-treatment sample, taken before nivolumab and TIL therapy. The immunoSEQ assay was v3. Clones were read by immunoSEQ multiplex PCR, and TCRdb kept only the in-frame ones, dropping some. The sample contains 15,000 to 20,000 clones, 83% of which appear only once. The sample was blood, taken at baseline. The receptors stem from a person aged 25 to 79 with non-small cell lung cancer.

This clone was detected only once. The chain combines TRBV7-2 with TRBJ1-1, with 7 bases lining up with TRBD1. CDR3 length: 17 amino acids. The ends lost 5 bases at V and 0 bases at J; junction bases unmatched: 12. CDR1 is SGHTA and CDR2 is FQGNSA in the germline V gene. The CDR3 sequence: CASSHCPRGQVNTEAFF. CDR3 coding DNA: TGTGCCAGCAGCCATTGTCCGAGGGGGCAGGTGAACACTGAAGCTTTCTTT.

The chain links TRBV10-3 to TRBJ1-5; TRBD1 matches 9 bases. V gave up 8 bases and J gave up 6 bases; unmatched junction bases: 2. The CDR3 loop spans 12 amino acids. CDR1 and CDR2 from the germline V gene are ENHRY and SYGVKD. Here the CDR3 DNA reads TGTGCCATCTCGGACAGGGGTCAGCCCCAGCATTTT. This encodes CAISDRGQPQHF.

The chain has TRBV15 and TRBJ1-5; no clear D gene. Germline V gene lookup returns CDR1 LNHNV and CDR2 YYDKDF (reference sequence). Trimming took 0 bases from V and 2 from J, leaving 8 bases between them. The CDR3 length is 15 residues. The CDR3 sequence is CATSRDFTRNQPQHF. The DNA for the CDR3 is TGTGCCACCAGCAGAGATTTCACCCGCAATCAGCCCCAGCATTTT.

CDR3 nucleotides: TGTGCCAGCAGCTTAGGGTTGGGCAGGGGGGCCTACGAGCAGTACTTC. As protein: CASSLGLGRGAYEQYF. This chain links TRBV7-2 with TRBJ2-7; D possibly corresponds to TRBD1 (7 bases). Between the trimmed V and J ends, which lost 1 base and 2 bases, there was a span of 15 bases. This CDR3 contains 16 residues. Germline V gene data show CDR1 as SGHTA and CDR2 as FQGNSA.

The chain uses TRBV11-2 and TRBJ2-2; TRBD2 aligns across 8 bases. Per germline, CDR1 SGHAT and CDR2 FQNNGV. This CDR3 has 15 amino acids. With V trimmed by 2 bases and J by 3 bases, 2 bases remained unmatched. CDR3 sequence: CASSLFSGDTGELFF. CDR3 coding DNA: TGTGCCAGCAGCTTATTTAGCGGGGACACCGGGGAGCTGTTTTTT.

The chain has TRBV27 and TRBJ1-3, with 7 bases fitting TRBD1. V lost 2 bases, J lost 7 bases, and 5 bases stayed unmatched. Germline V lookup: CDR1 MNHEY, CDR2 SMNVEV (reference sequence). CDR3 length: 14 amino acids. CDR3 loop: CASSLTTGINTIYF. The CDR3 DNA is TGTGCCAGCAGTTTAACGACAGGGATCAACACCATATATTTT.

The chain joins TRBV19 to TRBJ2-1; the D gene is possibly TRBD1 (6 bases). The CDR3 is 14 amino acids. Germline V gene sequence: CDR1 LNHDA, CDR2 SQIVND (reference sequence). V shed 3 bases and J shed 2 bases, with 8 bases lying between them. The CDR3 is CASSMQGTYNEQFF. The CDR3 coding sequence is TGTGCCAGTAGTATGCAGGGGACCTACAATGAGCAGTTCTTC.

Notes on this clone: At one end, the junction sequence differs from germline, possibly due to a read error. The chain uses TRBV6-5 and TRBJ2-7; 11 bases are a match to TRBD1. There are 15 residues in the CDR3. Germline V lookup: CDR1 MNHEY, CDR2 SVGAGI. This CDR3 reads CASSYSDRGLYEQHF. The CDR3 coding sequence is TGTGCCAGCAGTTACTCGGACAGGGGGCTGTACGAGCAGCACTTC.

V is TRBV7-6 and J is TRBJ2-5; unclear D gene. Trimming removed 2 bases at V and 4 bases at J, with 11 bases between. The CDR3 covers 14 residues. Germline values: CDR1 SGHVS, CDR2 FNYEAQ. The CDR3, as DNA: TGTGCCAGCAGCTTATATCCAAAAGGAGAGACCCAGTACTTC. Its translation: CASSLYPKGETQYF.

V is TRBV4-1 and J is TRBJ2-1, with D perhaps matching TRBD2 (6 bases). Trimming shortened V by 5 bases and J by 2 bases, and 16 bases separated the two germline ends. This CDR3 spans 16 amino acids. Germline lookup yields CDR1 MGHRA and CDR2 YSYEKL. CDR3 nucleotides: TGCGCCAGCAGCAAAGCCGAACTAGCCCCCTACAATGAGCAGTTCTTC. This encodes CASSKAELAPYNEQFF.

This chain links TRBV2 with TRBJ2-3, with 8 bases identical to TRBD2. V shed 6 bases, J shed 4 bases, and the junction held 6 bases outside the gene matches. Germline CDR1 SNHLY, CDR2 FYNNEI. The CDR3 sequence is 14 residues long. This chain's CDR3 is CASSSGGSADTQYF. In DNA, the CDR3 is TGTGCCAGCAGCTCGGGGGGGTCGGCAGATACGCAGTATTTT.

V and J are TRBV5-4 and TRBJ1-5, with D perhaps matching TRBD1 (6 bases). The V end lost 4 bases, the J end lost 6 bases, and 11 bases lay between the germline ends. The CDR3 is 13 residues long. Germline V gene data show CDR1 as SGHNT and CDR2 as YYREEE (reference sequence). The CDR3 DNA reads TGTGCCAGCAGCGGGGGGCAGGGTCAGCCCCAGCATTTT. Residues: CASSGGQGQPQHF.

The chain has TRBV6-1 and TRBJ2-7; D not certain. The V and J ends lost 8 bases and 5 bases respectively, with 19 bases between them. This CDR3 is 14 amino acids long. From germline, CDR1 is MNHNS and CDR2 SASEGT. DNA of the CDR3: TGTGCCAGCTCAGTTGGGCGATTTTTCGACGAGCAGTACTTC. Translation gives CASSVGRFFDEQYF.

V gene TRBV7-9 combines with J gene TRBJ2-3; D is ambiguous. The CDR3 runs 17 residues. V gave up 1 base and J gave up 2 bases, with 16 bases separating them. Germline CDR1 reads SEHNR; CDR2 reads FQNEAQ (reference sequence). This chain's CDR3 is CASSLGGNRVPTDTQYF. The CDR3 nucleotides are TGTGCCAGCAGCTTAGGGGGTAACCGGGTCCCCACAGATACGCAGTATTTT.

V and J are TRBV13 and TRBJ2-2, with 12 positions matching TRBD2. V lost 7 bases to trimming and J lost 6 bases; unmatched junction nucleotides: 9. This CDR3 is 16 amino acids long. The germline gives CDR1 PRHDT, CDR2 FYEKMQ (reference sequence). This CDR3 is CASTLTPSGRAGELFF. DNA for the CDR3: TGTGCCAGCACACTTACTCCTAGCGGGAGGGCCGGGGAGCTGTTTTTT.

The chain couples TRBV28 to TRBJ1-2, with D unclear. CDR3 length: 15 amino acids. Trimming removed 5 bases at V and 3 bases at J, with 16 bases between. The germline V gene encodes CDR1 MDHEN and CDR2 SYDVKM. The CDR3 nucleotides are TGTGCCAGCAGTCCCTCGGAAGGGAGGGACTATGGCTACACCTTC. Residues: CASSPSEGRDYGYTF.

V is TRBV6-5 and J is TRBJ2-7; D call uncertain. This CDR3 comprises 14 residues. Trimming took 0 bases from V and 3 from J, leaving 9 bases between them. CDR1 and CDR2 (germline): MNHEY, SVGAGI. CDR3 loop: CASSYSVQDYEQYF. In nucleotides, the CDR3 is TGTGCCAGCAGTTACTCGGTCCAGGACTACGAGCAGTACTTC.

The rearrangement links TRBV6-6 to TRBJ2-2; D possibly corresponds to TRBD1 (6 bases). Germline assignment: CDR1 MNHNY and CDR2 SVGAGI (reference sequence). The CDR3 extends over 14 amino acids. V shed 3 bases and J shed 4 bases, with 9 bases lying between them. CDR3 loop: CASSYQGLTGELFF. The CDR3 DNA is TGTGCCAGCAGTTATCAGGGGCTCACCGGGGAGCTGTTTTTT.

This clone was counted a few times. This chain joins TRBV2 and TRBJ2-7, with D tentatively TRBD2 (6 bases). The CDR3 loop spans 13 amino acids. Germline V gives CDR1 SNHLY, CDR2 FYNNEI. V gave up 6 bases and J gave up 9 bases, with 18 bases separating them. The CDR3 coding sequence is TGTGCCAGCAGCCGGGACTCCACCTTCGGGCAGTACTTC. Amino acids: CASSRDSTFGQYF.

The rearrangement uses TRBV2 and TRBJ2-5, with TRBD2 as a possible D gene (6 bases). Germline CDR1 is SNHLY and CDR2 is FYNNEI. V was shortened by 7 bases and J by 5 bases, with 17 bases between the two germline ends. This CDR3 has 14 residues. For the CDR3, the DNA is TGTGCCAGCAAAAAAGGGAGGATCGAGGAGACCCAGTACTTC. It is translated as CASKKGRIEETQYF.

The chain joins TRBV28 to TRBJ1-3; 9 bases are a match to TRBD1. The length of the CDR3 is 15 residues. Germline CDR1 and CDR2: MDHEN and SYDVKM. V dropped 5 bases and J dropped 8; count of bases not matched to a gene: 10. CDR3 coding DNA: TGTGCCAGCAGTGCATACGGGACAGGGAGATACACCATATATTTT. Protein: CASSAYGTGRYTIYF.

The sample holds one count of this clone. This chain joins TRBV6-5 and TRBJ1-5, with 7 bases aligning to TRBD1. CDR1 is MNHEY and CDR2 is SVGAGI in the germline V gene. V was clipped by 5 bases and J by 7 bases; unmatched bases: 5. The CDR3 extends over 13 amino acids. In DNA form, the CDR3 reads TGTGCCAGCAGTCTTACAGGGGAACAGCCCCAGCATTTT. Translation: CASSLTGEQPQHF.

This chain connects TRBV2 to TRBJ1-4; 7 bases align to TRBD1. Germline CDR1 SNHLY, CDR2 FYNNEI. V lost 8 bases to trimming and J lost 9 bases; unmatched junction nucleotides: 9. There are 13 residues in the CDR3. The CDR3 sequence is CASARQGPKKLFF. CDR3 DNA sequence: TGTGCCAGCGCTAGACAGGGCCCCAAAAAACTGTTTTTT.

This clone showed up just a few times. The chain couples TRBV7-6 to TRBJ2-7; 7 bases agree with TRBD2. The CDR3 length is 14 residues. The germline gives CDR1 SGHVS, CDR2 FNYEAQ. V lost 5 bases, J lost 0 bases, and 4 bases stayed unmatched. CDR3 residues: CASSPASGSYEQYF. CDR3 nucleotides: TGTGCCAGCAGCCCGGCTAGCGGCTCCTACGAGCAGTACTTC.